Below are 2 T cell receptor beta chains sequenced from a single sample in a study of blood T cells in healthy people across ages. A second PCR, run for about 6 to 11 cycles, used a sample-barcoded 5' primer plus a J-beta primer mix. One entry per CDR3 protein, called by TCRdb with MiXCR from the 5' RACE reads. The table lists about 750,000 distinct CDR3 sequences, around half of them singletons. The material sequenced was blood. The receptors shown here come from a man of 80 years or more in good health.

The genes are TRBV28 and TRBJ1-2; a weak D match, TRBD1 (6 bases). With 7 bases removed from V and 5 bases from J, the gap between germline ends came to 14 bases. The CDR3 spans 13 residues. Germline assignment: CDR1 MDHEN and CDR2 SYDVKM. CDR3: CASKLGGIYGYTF. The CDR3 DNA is TGTGCCAGCAAACTGGGGGGCATATATGGCTACACCTTC.

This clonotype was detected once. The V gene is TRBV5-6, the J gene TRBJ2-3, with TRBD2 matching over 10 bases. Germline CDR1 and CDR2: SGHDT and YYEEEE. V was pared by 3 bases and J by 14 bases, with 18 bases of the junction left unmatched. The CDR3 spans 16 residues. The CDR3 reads CASSSGLAVWHRYAYF. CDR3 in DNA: TGTGCCAGCAGCTCAGGACTAGCGGTCTGGCACAGATACGCGTATTTT.